The rows below give T cell receptor beta chains drawn from one sample of a study of blood T cells in healthy people across ages. Using its own MiXCR run on the 5' RACE reads, TCRdb lists one record per CDR3 protein. Of about 290,000 distinct CDR3 sequences in the sample, 25% to 30% are singletons; the top ten hold 29%. The sample was blood. Receptor source: a woman in her 70s in good health. CDR3s include the opening cysteine and the closing phenylalanine or tryptophan. A D gene is named only where the DNA matches it firmly. Not all rows give a size; the values are once, few, many and, for expanded clones, a class.

D	size	V	J	DNA	CDR3
-	-	TRBV3-1	TRBJ2-7	TGTGCCGGCAGCCAAGCAGGAGGGCGAACCTACGAGCAGTACTTC	CAGSQAGGRTYEQYF
-	few	TRBV28	TRBJ2-7	TGTGCCAGCAGTTTATCCGCGGGTTACGAGCAGTACTTC	CASSLSAGYEQYF
-	many	TRBV6-8	TRBJ2-1	TGTGCCAGCAGACCGCTAGTAAATGAGCAGTTCTTC	CASRPLVNEQFF
-	-	TRBV5-6	TRBJ2-5	TGTGCCAGCAGTAGCTCCGCTTCCCAGACCCAGTACTTC	CASSSSASQTQYF
-	-	TRBV20-1	TRBJ2-5	TGCAGTGCTAGAGCGAAGGATTGGGGGCGAGAACTAAAAGAGACCCAGTACTTC	CSARAKDWGRELKETQYF
TRBD2	-	TRBV20-1	TRBJ2-3	TGCAGTGCGACCGGACTAGCGGGACGTTTTTTGGATACGCAGTATTTT	CSATGLAGRFLDTQYF
-	-	TRBV28	TRBJ2-5	TGTGCCAGCAGTTCATTGGGGGAAGAGACCCAGTACTTC	CASSSLGEETQYF
TRBD2	-	TRBV20-1	TRBJ2-1	TGCAGTGCTAGAGATCCTAGCGGGAGCCATGAGCAGTTCTTC	CSARDPSGSHEQFF
-	-	TRBV20-1	TRBJ1-5	TGCAGTGCTAGAGATCGACAGGCAAGCAATCAGCCCCAGCATTTT	CSARDRQASNQPQHF
-	-	TRBV7-9	TRBJ2-7	TGTGCCAGCAGCTTAAGGGACACCGGATTAAACTTC	CASSLRDTGLNF
-	-	TRBV6-6	TRBJ2-7	TGTGCCAGCAGGTTTAGCGGTGCGGACGAGCAGTACTTC	CASRFSGADEQYF
-	few	TRBV10-3	TRBJ2-1	TGTGCCACCTCGCGAGGGGCGAATGAGCAGTTCTTC	CATSRGANEQFF
-	-	TRBV28	TRBJ2-7	TGTGCCAGCAGTTCCCACTATGAGGTAGCCTACGAGCAGTACTTC	CASSSHYEVAYEQYF
TRBD1	few	TRBV6-1	TRBJ2-7	TGTGCCAGCAGTCAGAGGGACAGGGCAATATACGAGCAGTACTTC	CASSQRDRAIYEQYF
-	-	TRBV5-1	TRBJ1-4	TGCGCCAGCAGTCCCCAGCTCGTCAGTGAAAAACTGTTTTTT	CASSPQLVSEKLFF
-	-	TRBV5-5	TRBJ2-7	TGTGCCAGCGGATCCCTCATAAGAGCGGTCGAGCAGTACTTC	CASGSLIRAVEQYF
-	many	TRBV4-1	TRBJ1-6	TGCGCCAGCAGCGGGGGCCCACGGGGTTCACCCCTCCACTTT	CASSGGPRGSPLHF
-	few	TRBV6-2/TRBV6-3	TRBJ2-7	TGTGCCAGCAGACAGCCGGGGGACGGAGCCTACGAGCAGTACTTC	CASRQPGDGAYEQYF
-	many	TRBV28	TRBJ2-7	TGTGCCAGCAGCCGAGCGAGGGGCGCCGGCTACGAGCAGTACTTC	CASSRARGAGYEQYF
TRBD2	-	TRBV5-1	TRBJ2-3	TGCGCCAGCAGCTCAGGAATCGGGGGGGACACAGATACGCAGTATTTT	CASSSGIGGDTDTQYF
TRBD1	few	TRBV7-2	TRBJ1-1	TGTGCCAGCAGAGACAGGGCGAACACTGAAGCTTTCTTT	CASRDRANTEAFF
TRBD2	-	TRBV20-1	TRBJ2-1	TGCAGTGCTAAAGGACTAGCGGCATACAATGAGCAGTTCTTC	CSAKGLAAYNEQFF
-	many	TRBV5-1	TRBJ2-3	TGCGCCAGCAGCAGGGGCGACATCACAGATACGCAGTATTTT	CASSRGDITDTQYF